One and the same sample provided the 27 T cell receptor beta chains below, sequenced in a study of blood T cell repertoires in COVID-19. Clones were sequenced by immunoSEQ multiplex PCR, and TCRdb holds only the in-frame ones, with some missing. The sample lists about 73,000 clones; roughly 89% were seen once. Sequenced material: peripheral blood. The receptors were sampled from an older man with acute or convalescent COVID-19.

This chain uses TRBV7-9 with TRBJ2-1, with a tentative D call TRBD1 (6 bases). In germline, CDR1 is SEHNR, CDR2 FQNEAQ (reference sequence). The ends were cut back, 3 bases at V and 2 bases at J, with 11 bases in the middle. This CDR3 region has 15 residues. CDR3 nucleotide sequence: TGTGCCAGCAGCTTTCGTACAGGGACCTACAATGAGCAGTTCTTC. Its protein is CASSFRTGTYNEQFF.

This chain uses TRBV3-1 (or the pseudogene TRBV3-2) with TRBJ2-5; 12 positions agree with TRBD1. Looked up from germline, CDR1 is LGHDT and CDR2 is YNNKEL (reference sequence). V trimming: 5 bases; J trimming: 4 bases; junction bases outside the gene matches: 5. The CDR3 is made up of 15 amino acids. CDR3 coding DNA: TGTGCCAGCAGCGGGGGGACAGGGGGCGGAGAGACCCAGTACTTC. Translated, it gives CASSGGTGGGETQYF.

This chain joins TRBV7-9 and TRBJ2-1, with TRBD1 identical over 7 bases. The CDR3 extends over 15 amino acids. Germline-derived CDR1 and CDR2 are SEHNR and FQNEAQ (reference sequence). With V trimmed by 3 bases and J by 8 bases, 10 bases remained unmatched. CDR3 DNA: TGTGCCAGCAGCTTGCAGGGGGAGTTCTCCGATGAGCAGTTCTTC. Translated, it gives CASSLQGEFSDEQFF.

The rearrangement joins TRBV11-3 to TRBJ2-1; 8 bases align to TRBD2. V dropped 5 bases and J dropped 6; count of bases not matched to a gene: 3. Germline V gene lookup returns CDR1 SGHNT and CDR2 YENEEA. CDR3 length: 13 amino acids. In DNA form, the CDR3 reads TGTGCCAGCAGCCCCGGGACTAGCAATGAGCAGTTCTTC. Its translation is CASSPGTSNEQFF.

The DNA of the CDR3 is TGCGCCATCTGGGCTAGCGGGAGGGATGAGCAGTTCTTC. Translated, it gives CAIWASGRDEQFF. The chain carries TRBV5-1 and TRBJ2-1; TRBD2 aligns across 12 bases. Germline V gene data show CDR1 as SGHRS and CDR2 as YFSETQ. This CDR3 spans 13 amino acids. Germline trimming cut 9 bases from V and 8 bases from J; bases unmatched to any gene: 6. Drawing the rest from reference TRBV5-1 and TRBJ2-1, the complete variable domain is KAGVTQTPRYLIKTRGQQVTLSCSPISGHRSVSWYQQTPGQGLQFLFEYFSETQRNKGNFPGRFSGRQFSNSRSEMNVSTLELGDSALYLCAIWASGRDEQFFGPGTRLTVL.

V is TRBV6-1 and J is TRBJ1-5, with a possible D match to TRBD1 (5 bases). CDR3 length: 14 residues. The germline V gene has CDR1 MNHNS and CDR2 SASEGT. Between the trimmed V and J ends, which lost 2 bases and 7 bases, there was a span of 12 bases. CDR3: CASSEQPEGQPQHF. As DNA, the CDR3 is TGTGCCAGCAGTGAACAGCCGGAGGGGCAGCCCCAGCATTTT.

The rearrangement links TRBV3-1 (or the pseudogene TRBV3-2) to TRBJ2-1; TRBD2 aligns across 10 bases. The CDR3 runs 16 residues. The germline gives CDR1 LGHDT, CDR2 YNNKEL (reference sequence). The trim removed 5 bases at V and 4 bases at J, leaving 8 bases unmatched. The CDR3, as DNA: TGTGCCAGCAGCTATATAGCGGGGGGTTTTTACAATGAGCAGTTCTTC. Translating gives CASSYIAGGFYNEQFF.

V and J are TRBV4-1 and TRBJ2-1; 7 bases map to TRBD2. CDR1 and CDR2 (germline): MGHRA, YSYEKL. The length of the CDR3 is 17 residues. The trim removed 0 bases at V and 0 bases at J, leaving 5 bases unmatched. The CDR3 protein is CASSQDPGRSSYNEQFF. The CDR3 coding sequence is TGCGCCAGCAGCCAAGATCCCGGGAGGAGCTCCTACAATGAGCAGTTCTTC.

The chain recombines TRBV19 with TRBJ2-3; TRBD2 agrees at 7 bases. Trimming removed 6 bases from V and 1 base from J; junction bases left unmatched: 10. Germline V gene data show CDR1 as LNHDA and CDR2 as SQIVND (reference sequence). The CDR3 is 16 residues long. Here the CDR3 reads CASSNSLGGGTDTQYF. CDR3 DNA sequence: TGTGCCAGTAGCAACTCCCTGGGAGGGGGCACAGATACGCAGTATTTT.

V is TRBV3-1 (or the pseudogene TRBV3-2) and J is TRBJ1-3; perhaps TRBD1 as D (6 bases). With 0 bases removed from V and 4 bases from J, the gap between germline ends came to 10 bases. The CDR3 has 15 amino acids. Germline loops: CDR1 LGHDT, CDR2 YNNKEL (reference sequence). The chain's CDR3 is CASSQDLTGGNTIYF. The CDR3 DNA follows: TGTGCCAGCAGCCAAGATTTGACAGGAGGAAACACCATATATTTT.

This chain's CDR3 is CSVGRGESAGELFF. CDR3 nucleotide sequence: TGCAGCGTTGGGCGTGGCGAAAGCGCCGGGGAGCTGTTTTTT. The V gene is TRBV29-1, the J gene TRBJ2-2; no clear D. Germline V gives CDR1 SQVTM, CDR2 ANQGSEA. Trimming cost V 4 bases and J 6 bases, with 15 bases left between them. The CDR3 length is 14 residues.

This clone occurred once. This chain links TRBV19 with TRBJ1-3; TRBD1 agrees at 8 bases. This CDR3 spans 13 amino acids. The V gene's germline CDR1 is LNHDA and CDR2 SQIVND (reference sequence). Germline trimming cut 9 bases from V and 2 bases from J; bases unmatched to any gene: 3. CDR3 region: CASSGQAGNTIYF. The CDR3 DNA sequence: TGTGCCAGCTCGGGACAGGCTGGAAACACCATATATTTT.

The chain joins TRBV18 to TRBJ1-1; D unresolved. The germline V gene encodes CDR1 KGHSH and CDR2 LQKENI. Trimming cost V 3 bases and J 0 bases, with 11 bases left between them. The CDR3 runs to 15 residues. The CDR3 DNA follows: TGTGCCAGCTCACCGCCGATACAGATGAACACTGAAGCTTTCTTT. The encoded protein is CASSPPIQMNTEAFF.

The chain is built from TRBV7-9 and TRBJ1-4, with D tentatively TRBD1 (5 bases). This CDR3 is 15 amino acids long. Per germline, CDR1 SEHNR and CDR2 FQNEAQ (reference sequence). Deletions cut 0 bases from V and 6 bases from J, with 11 bases between. The CDR3 DNA is TGTGCCAGCAGCTTAGCGCTCAGGGAGGATGAAAAACTGTTTTTT. Protein product: CASSLALREDEKLFF.

The V and J genes are TRBV29-1 and TRBJ1-1; possibly TRBD1 for D (6 bases). This CDR3 contains 13 residues. V lost 8 bases and J lost 6, with 19 bases in between. From germline, CDR1 is SQVTM and CDR2 ANQGSEA. The CDR3 spells CSLVTEGGAEAFF. CDR3 sequence (DNA): TGCAGCCTCGTTACGGAGGGGGGGGCTGAAGCTTTCTTT. Full variable domain (outside the CDR3, taken from reference TRBV29-1 and TRBJ1-1): SAVISQKPSRDICQRGTSLTIQCQVDSQVTMMFWYRQQPGQSLTLIATANQGSEATYESGFVIDKFPISRPNLTFSTLTVSNMSPEDSSIYLCSLVTEGGAEAFFGQGTRLTVV.

This clone was picked up one time. The V and J genes are TRBV28 and TRBJ2-6; D is possibly TRBD1 (6 bases). From germline, CDR1 is MDHEN and CDR2 SYDVKM. CDR3 length: 18 amino acids. Trimming left V 4 bases short and J 0 bases short, with 16 bases between. This CDR3 is CASSSPQGQGSGANVLTF. In nucleotides, the CDR3 is TGTGCCAGCAGTTCCCCCCAGGGGCAGGGCTCTGGGGCCAACGTCCTGACTTTC.

This sequence joins TRBV2 and TRBJ2-7, with a possible D match to TRBD2 (5 bases). The ends were cut back, 0 bases at V and 7 bases at J, with 13 bases in the middle. CDR3 size: 14 residues. Germline CDR1 and CDR2: SNHLY and FYNNEI. The CDR3 DNA reads TGTGCCAGCAGTGAAGCGAGGGATTTCGGGGAGCAGTACTTC. This gives the protein CASSEARDFGEQYF.

This rearrangement joins TRBV29-1 to TRBJ1-2, with D uncertain. There are 12 residues in the CDR3. Trimming removed 0 bases at V and 7 bases at J, with 9 bases between. Germline lookup yields CDR1 SQVTM and CDR2 ANQGSEA. CDR3 coding DNA: TGCAGCGTTGAAGACGGAGAGGTTGGCTACACCTTC. Translation: CSVEDGEVGYTF.

This clone was recorded only once. The genes are TRBV3-1 (or the pseudogene TRBV3-2) and TRBJ2-7; 8 bases are shared with TRBD2. The junction had 4 bases not matched to a gene; V was cut back by 1 base and J by 2 bases. Germline V CDR1 and CDR2: LGHDT, YNNKEL (reference sequence). This CDR3 spans 15 amino acids. The CDR3 reads CASSQAASGPYEQYF. The DNA of the CDR3 is TGTGCCAGCAGCCAAGCGGCTAGCGGGCCCTACGAGCAGTACTTC.

The chain recombines TRBV14 with TRBJ2-7; TRBD2 might be the D (5 bases). The CDR3 covers 12 residues. In germline, CDR1 is SGHDN, CDR2 FVKESK. V shed 11 bases and J shed 2 bases, with 13 bases lying between them. The CDR3 region is CALGGRTYEQYF. The CDR3, as DNA: TGTGCCCTCGGAGGCAGAACCTACGAGCAGTACTTC.

This sequence joins TRBV3-1 (or the pseudogene TRBV3-2) and TRBJ2-2; 9 nucleotides match TRBD2. V shed 2 bases, J shed 8 bases, and the junction held 3 bases outside the gene matches. The CDR3 sequence is 14 residues long. Germline CDR1 reads LGHDT; CDR2 reads YNNKEL (reference sequence). The CDR3: CASSQLAGRGELFF. CDR3 nucleotide sequence: TGTGCCAGCAGCCAACTAGCGGGGAGAGGGGAGCTGTTTTTT.

Regarding this clone: One end of the junction fails to match germline, which may point to a read error. The rearrangement uses TRBV9 and TRBJ1-4; D not certain. In germline, CDR1 is SGDLS, CDR2 YYNGEE. This CDR3 region has 15 residues. CDR3 DNA: TGTACCAGCAGCGTAATGGGAGAGACGAATGAAAAACTGTTTTTT. Protein product: CTSSVMGETNEKLFF.

This clone has just one count. The V gene is TRBV6-4, the J gene TRBJ1-2; possible D gene TRBD1, 5 bases. The V end lost 6 bases, the J end lost 8 bases, and 13 bases lay between the germline ends. The CDR3 totals 12 residues. Germline CDR1 MRHNA, CDR2 SNTAGT. The CDR3 sequence is CASRGTGPGYTF. CDR3 nucleotide sequence: TGTGCCAGCAGGGGAACAGGTCCAGGCTACACCTTC.

The V gene is TRBV6-5, the J gene TRBJ1-2; D is possibly TRBD1 (5 bases). Germline V CDR1 and CDR2: MNHEY, SVGAGI. This CDR3 region has 15 residues. V was shortened by 0 bases and J by 8 bases, with 16 bases between the two germline ends. The CDR3 is CASSYSTAGGAGYTF. The CDR3, as DNA: TGTGCCAGCAGTTACTCGACCGCGGGAGGGGCCGGCTACACCTTC.

This chain joins TRBV4-1 and TRBJ2-1, with D hard to call. From germline, CDR1 is MGHRA and CDR2 YSYEKL. The CDR3 has 15 residues. The germline V and J ends were trimmed by 1 base and 5 bases, with 12 bases remaining between them. CDR3 protein: CASSQGSYYDNEQFF. DNA for the CDR3: TGCGCCAGCAGCCAAGGGTCCTACTATGACAATGAGCAGTTCTTC.

The chain has TRBV5-4 and TRBJ1-1, with D perhaps matching TRBD1 (5 bases). This CDR3 is built from 14 residues. V lost 2 bases and J 1 base, leaving 9 bases between the germline ends. Germline CDR1 SGHNT, CDR2 YYREEE (reference sequence). CDR3 residues: CASSFGGGNTEAFF. The CDR3 DNA sequence: TGTGCCAGCAGCTTTGGGGGAGGGAACACTGAAGCTTTCTTT.

The chain couples TRBV6-4 to TRBJ2-3; D perhaps matches TRBD2 (6 bases). Per germline, CDR1 MRHNA and CDR2 SNTAGT. The V end lost 3 bases, the J end lost 5 bases, and 9 bases lay between the germline ends. The CDR3 runs to 13 residues. CDR3 bases: TGTGCCAGCAGTGAGGGGGGAGGAGATACGCAGTATTTT. Encoded protein: CASSEGGGDTQYF.